The rows below give T cell receptor beta chains drawn from one sample of a study of regulatory T cells in long-lasting Graves disease. TCRdb used MiXCR to reprocess the multiplex PCR reads, holding one entry per CDR3 protein. The data hold roughly 500,000 distinct CDR3 sequences, with about 13% observed a single time. These records were also assigned to another study, of T cells in Graves' hyperthyroidism and ophthalmopathy.

The material sequenced was peripheral blood mononuclear cells (PBMCs), taken at new diagnosis, from a patient treated with antithyroid drugs. All receptors come from a young man with Graves disease. The CDR3 runs from the conserved cysteine through the conserved F or W. D genes are given only for firm matches. Part of the rows lack a size; the others show once, few, many or a class for expanded clones.

clone_size j_call d_call v_call cdr3_length cdr3_nt cdr3_aa
many TRBJ1-2 TRBD1 TRBV6-1 14 TGTGCCAGCAGCACCACCACAGGGGAAGGAGGCTACACCTTC CASSTTTGEGGYTF
NA TRBJ2-7 NA TRBV18 15 TGTGCCAGCTCACCGGAGGGAAGTAGAACCTACGAGCAGTACTTC CASSPEGSRTYEQYF
many TRBJ2-2 NA TRBV20-1 14 TGCAGTGCTAGAAAGGATGCTGACACCGGGGAGCTGTTTTTT CSARKDADTGELFF
many TRBJ2-7 NA TRBV7-8 17 TGTGCCAGCAGCTTAGGGTGGGCTCGGGGAAGCTCCTACGAGCAGTACTTC CASSLGWARGSSYEQYF
few TRBJ1-3 NA TRBV2 16 TGTGCCAGCAGTGAACTGGGGGGGCCCGCTGGAAACACCATATATTTT CASSELGGPAGNTIYF
few TRBJ2-3 NA TRBV29-1 15 TGCAGCGTTGAACGCCGGGGGCCTAGCACAGATACGCAGTATTTT CSVERRGPSTDTQYF
many TRBJ2-1 TRBD2 TRBV6-1 14 TGTGCCAGCAGGAAGCGGGGGGGAATCGATGAGCAGTTCTTC CASRKRGGIDEQFF
many TRBJ2-7 TRBD2 TRBV3-1 17 TGTGCCAGCAGCCAAGGACTAGCGGGAGGGCAAGTCGACGAGCAGTACTTC CASSQGLAGGQVDEQYF
many TRBJ1-2 NA TRBV2 8 TGTGCCAGCACCCCCGACGCCTTC CASTPDAF
NA TRBJ2-3 NA TRBV2 11 TGTGCCACCTCCGACACAGATACGCGGTATTTT CATSDTDTRYF
NA TRBJ2-1 NA TRBV7-9 15 TGTGCCAGCAGCACACTAGATCCCTCCTACAATGAGCAGTTCTTC CASSTLDPSYNEQFF
NA TRBJ2-7 TRBD2 TRBV19 17 TGTGCCAGTAGTCCTACTAGCGGGGGCACGAACTCCTACGAGCAGTACTTC CASSPTSGGTNSYEQYF
few TRBJ2-7 TRBD2 TRBV13 15 TGTGCCAGCAGCCCACCGACTAGCGGGAGAGGCGAGCAGTACTTC CASSPPTSGRGEQYF
few TRBJ2-7 TRBD2 TRBV7-9 15 TGTGCCAGCAGCTTAGAGGCCCGGGGGGCCTACGAGCAGTACTTC CASSLEARGAYEQYF
once TRBJ2-5 TRBD1 TRBV20-1 16 TGCAGTGCTAGCTCCGGGACAGGGGGCACGTTTGAGACCCAGTACTTC CSASSGTGGTFETQYF
many TRBJ1-3 NA TRBV28 16 TGTGCCAGCAGTTTAGAAGGCCCCTGGAGAGGAAACACCATATATTTT CASSLEGPWRGNTIYF
NA TRBJ1-1 NA TRBV10-1 13 TGCGCCAGCAGTGGCCCGGGACGAACTGAAGCTTTCTTT CASSGPGRTEAFF
many TRBJ2-1 NA TRBV20-1 13 TGCAGTGCTATCTCCCGAGAATACAATGAGCAGTTCTTC CSAISREYNEQFF
few TRBJ2-5 TRBD2 TRBV5-6 14 TGTGCCAGCAGCTTGCTAGCGGAACAAGAGACCCAGTACTTC CASSLLAEQETQYF
NA TRBJ2-7 TRBD2 TRBV29-1 14 TGCAGCGTTGGGGGGGCACTAGCGGTCTACGAGCAGTACTTC CSVGGALAVYEQYF
NA TRBJ2-7 NA TRBV3-1 13 TGTGCCAGCAGCCAGGGGCAGGCTTACGAGCAGTACTTC CASSQGQAYEQYF
NA TRBJ1-1 NA TRBV5-1 15 TGCGCCAGCAGCTTGGTGGGGTCGGAGAACACTGAAGCTTTCTTT CASSLVGSENTEAFF
NA TRBJ2-2 NA TRBV19 15 TGTGCCAGTAGATCGTACGGGATGAACACCGGGGAGCTGTTTTTT CASRSYGMNTGELFF
NA TRBJ1-1 NA TRBV6-5 14 TGTGCCAGCAGTTTTCCTAGGACGAACACTGAAGCTTTCTTT CASSFPRTNTEAFF
NA TRBJ2-4 TRBD1 TRBV10-3 15 TGTGCCATCAGTAGGACAGGGATGACCAAAAACATTCAGTACTTC CAISRTGMTKNIQYF
few TRBJ2-2 NA TRBV5-8 16 TGTGCCAGCAGCAGCTTCGGGTGGGAAAGCACCGGGGAGCTGTTTTTT CASSSFGWESTGELFF
many TRBJ1-5 TRBD1 TRBV20-1 14 TGCAGTGCTAGCGGACAGGGTGGTAATCAGCCCCAGCATTTT CSASGQGGNQPQHF
many TRBJ2-5 NA TRBV20-1 12 TGCAGTGCTGTCGGGACAACGGAGACCCAGTACTTC CSAVGTTETQYF
many TRBJ2-5 NA TRBV7-2 14 TGTGCCAGCAGCTTAGCATCTAGGGAAGAGACCCAGTACTTC CASSLASREETQYF
many TRBJ2-1 NA TRBV30 14 TGTGCCTGGAGAAGAGCGGGCTCCTACAATGAGCAGTTCTTC CAWRRAGSYNEQFF
NA TRBJ1-1 NA TRBV29-1 13 TGCAGCGGCCGCGATTTGGGGGGCACTGAAGCTTTCTTT CSGRDLGGTEAFF
many TRBJ2-3 NA TRBV3-1 13 TGTGCCAGCAGCCACGGGAGCACAGATACGCAGTATTTT CASSHGSTDTQYF
many TRBJ2-7 TRBD1 TRBV12-3/TRBV12-4 13 TGTGCCAGCAGGGGGACAGGGACCTACGAGCAGTACTTC CASRGTGTYEQYF
many TRBJ1-1 NA TRBV2 13 TGTGCCAGCGCCGGGGAGCTGAACACTGAAGCTTTCTTT CASAGELNTEAFF
NA TRBJ2-3 NA TRBV11-2 13 TGTGCCAGCAGCACAAGGGGGGGGGCTACGCAGTATTTT CASSTRGGATQYF
many TRBJ1-3 NA TRBV27 13 TGTGCCAGCACCGGAGGAGGTGGAAACACCATATATTTT CASTGGGGNTIYF
many TRBJ2-5 NA TRBV15 15 TGTGCCACCAGCAGAGATGACCCCAGTAGAGAGACCCAGTACTTC CATSRDDPSRETQYF
few TRBJ1-5 NA TRBV12-5 15 TGTGCTAGTGGTCCTACTACAGGGAACAATCAGCCCCAGCATTTT CASGPTTGNNQPQHF
NA TRBJ1-3 NA TRBV30 12 TGTGCCTGGAGTGTAGGAGGAAACACCATATATTTT CAWSVGGNTIYF
few TRBJ2-7 NA TRBV14 13 TGTGCCAGCAGCCAGATGGGCGCATACGAGCAGTACTTC CASSQMGAYEQYF
many TRBJ2-7 TRBD1 TRBV5-1 15 TGCGCCAGCTCTGCGTCCCGACAGGGCACCTACGAGCAGTACTTC CASSASRQGTYEQYF
many TRBJ2-1 NA TRBV11-3 14 TGTGCCAGCAGCTCCCAGCGTGGGAACAATGAGCAGTTCTTC CASSSQRGNNEQFF
few TRBJ2-7 NA TRBV19 15 TGTGCCAGTGCCCGGGACTCCCATGGCCGCTACGAGCAGTACTTC CASARDSHGRYEQYF
many TRBJ1-3 NA TRBV5-1 14 TGCGCCAGCAGCTTCGAGGTCCCCGGAAACACCATATATTTT CASSFEVPGNTIYF
many TRBJ1-1 NA TRBV6-5 16 TGTGCCAGCAGCTACCACATTGACAGCCTGAACACTGAAGCTTTCTTT CASSYHIDSLNTEAFF
NA TRBJ2-1 TRBD2 TRBV20-1 16 TGCAGTCCCCGGTCCCCTAGCGGGAAAAGTTCCAATGAGCAGTTCTTC CSPRSPSGKSSNEQFF
NA TRBJ1-5 TRBD1 TRBV20-1 13 TGCAGTGGGGGACAGGGGGCGGATCAGCCCCAGCATTTT CSGGQGADQPQHF
few TRBJ1-1 NA TRBV5-1 16 TGCGCCAGCAGCAATGGACGGGACGCGGGGAACACTGAAGCTTTCTTT CASSNGRDAGNTEAFF
many TRBJ2-7 TRBD2 TRBV12-3/TRBV12-4 15 TGTGCCAGCCTTCTCGGGGAGCGGGATCAGTACGAGCAGTACTTC CASLLGERDQYEQYF
many TRBJ2-1 TRBD2 TRBV10-3 13 TGTGCCGTGGGGGGGAGCTCCTACAATGAGCAGTTCTTC CAVGGSSYNEQFF
many TRBJ2-2 NA TRBV19 14 TGTGCCAGTTCAGAGGGACACCTCCCCGGGGAGCTGTTTTTT CASSEGHLPGELFF